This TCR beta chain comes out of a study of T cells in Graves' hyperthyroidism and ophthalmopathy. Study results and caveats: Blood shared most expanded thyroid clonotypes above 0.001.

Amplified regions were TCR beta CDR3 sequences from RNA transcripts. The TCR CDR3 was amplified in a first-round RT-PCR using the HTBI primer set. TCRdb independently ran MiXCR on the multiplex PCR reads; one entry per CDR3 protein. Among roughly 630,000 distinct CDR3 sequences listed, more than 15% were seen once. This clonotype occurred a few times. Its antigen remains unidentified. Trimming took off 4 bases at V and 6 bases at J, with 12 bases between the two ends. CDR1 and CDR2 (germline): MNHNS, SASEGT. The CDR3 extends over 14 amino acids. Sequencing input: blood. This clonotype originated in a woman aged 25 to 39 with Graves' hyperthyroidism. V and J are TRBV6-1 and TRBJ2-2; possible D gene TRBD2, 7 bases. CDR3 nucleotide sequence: TGTGCCAGCAGTGGAGGGGGGGAAGCCGGGGAGCTGTTTTTT. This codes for CASSGGGEAGELFF.